This T cell receptor beta chain was observed in a study of response to subunit inactivated influenza vaccine. Notes on the study in general: The authors suggested that every seasonal influenza vaccination recruits few new T cells.

This CDR3 spans 15 amino acids. A remark on this clonotype: Its target is unknown. This may be a read error: a much more frequent sequence differs by one nucleotide.

TCRdb re-analysed the RT-PCR reads in MiXCR, keeping a single row per CDR3 protein. The table includes about 780,000 distinct CDR3 sequences, approximately 18% detected once. The sequence came from a middle-aged man who received an inactivated influenza vaccine. V gene TRBV12-3 or TRBV12-4 combines with J gene TRBJ2-1, with TRBD2 identical over 8 bases. Source: PBMCs from blood, taken less than 6 days after vaccination. The DNA for the CDR3 is TGTACCAGCAGTACGGGGACTAGCTCCTACAATGAGCAGTTCTTC. This codes for CTSSTGTSSYNEQFF.